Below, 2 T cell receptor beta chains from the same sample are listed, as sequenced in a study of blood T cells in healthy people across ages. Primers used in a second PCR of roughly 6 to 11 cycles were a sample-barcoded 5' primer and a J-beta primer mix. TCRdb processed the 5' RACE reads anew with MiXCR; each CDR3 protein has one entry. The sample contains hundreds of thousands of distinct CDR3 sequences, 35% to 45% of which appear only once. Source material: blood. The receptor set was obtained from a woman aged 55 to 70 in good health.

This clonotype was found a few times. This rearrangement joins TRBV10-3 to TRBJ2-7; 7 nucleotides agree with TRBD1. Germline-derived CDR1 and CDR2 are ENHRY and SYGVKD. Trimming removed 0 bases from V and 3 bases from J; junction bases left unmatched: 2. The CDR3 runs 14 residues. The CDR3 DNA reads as TGTGCCATCAGTGAGTCGACAGGGAACTACGAGCAGTACTTC. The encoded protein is CAISESTGNYEQYF.

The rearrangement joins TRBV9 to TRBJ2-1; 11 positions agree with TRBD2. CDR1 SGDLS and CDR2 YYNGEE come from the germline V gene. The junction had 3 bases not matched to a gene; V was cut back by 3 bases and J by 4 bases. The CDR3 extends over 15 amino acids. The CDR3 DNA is TGTGCCAGCAGCGGGGGACTAGCGGTTTACAATGAGCAGTTCTTC. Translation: CASSGGLAVYNEQFF.